This T cell receptor beta chain stems from a study of identical twins. J lost 4 bases, V lost 6 bases, and 14 bases had no gene match. Germline V lookup: CDR1 SQVTM, CDR2 ANQGSEA. The length of the CDR3 is 16 residues. This clonotype was detected only a few times. Each CDR3 protein is one row after TCRdb ran MiXCR on the 5' RACE reads. The sample carries about 530,000 distinct CDR3 sequences, 13% to 15% recorded once. The data also belong to a second study, concerning yellow fever vaccine responses in identical twins.

The source is a woman under 30 in good health. V is TRBV29-1 and J is TRBJ2-3; TRBD2 matches 9 bases. Sequencing was carried out using CD4+ T cells sorted from blood. As DNA, the CDR3 is TGCAGCGTGGGGACCGGGGGCCTAGCGGGATCAGATACGCAGTATTTT. Protein: CSVGTGGLAGSDTQYF.